This TCR beta chain was identified during a study of vaccination and CD4 T cells after COVID-19. Cultured CD4+ T cells had their DNA profiled by the Oncomine TCR Beta short-read assay. MiXCR, applied by TCRdb to the PCR reads, yields one record per CDR3 protein. The sample yields over 25,000 distinct CDR3 sequences, 55% to 80% seen once. Sample treatment: approximately nine-day PBMC culture with coronavirus spike peptide pools or control peptides (ViraFEST assay). Worth noting for this clonotype: The antigen remains unidentified.

The sequenced sample was CD4+ T cells from blood, cultured in vitro, obtained after SARS-CoV-2 vaccination. The receptor was derived from a human donor who received a COVID-19 vaccine.

For the CDR3, the DNA is TGCGCCAGCAGCTTAGGCAGGGCGACTAATGAAAAACTGTTTTTT. Translated: CASSLGRATNEKLFF. This chain connects TRBV4-1 to TRBJ1-4; the D gene is possibly TRBD1 (5 bases). Germline V lookup: CDR1 MGHRA, CDR2 YSYEKL. This CDR3 is built from 15 residues. Trimming cost V 5 bases and J 2 bases, with 12 bases left between them.